One sample yielded the 16 T cell receptor beta chains listed below, sequenced in a study of shared clonotypes between healthy human individuals. The assay was immunoSEQ multiplex PCR, and TCRdb's table has in-frame clones only and misses some. There are a few million clones in the sample; more than 80% occur only once, and approximately 0.4% lies in the top ten. Sequences were obtained from naive CD4+ T cells from PBMCs. Noted subset: CD45RA+ positively selected. These receptors originate from a man between 18 and 35 years old in good health. Some clones in this sample may be carry-over from other donors' samples.

V is TRBV7-9 and J is TRBJ1-1, with D perhaps TRBD1 (5 bases). The CDR3 totals 17 residues. V was cut by 2 bases and J by 2 bases, with 18 bases left in between. Germline CDR1 is SEHNR and CDR2 is FQNEAQ (reference sequence). In DNA, the CDR3 is TGTGCCAGCAGCTTAAGGCCGGGGCAGAAAAGAAACACTGAAGCTTTCTTT. This sequence encodes CASSLRPGQKRNTEAFF. The full variable domain, completed using reference TRBV7-9 and TRBJ1-1, is DTGVSQNPRHKITKRGQNVTFRCDPISEHNRLYWYRQTLGQGPEFLTYFQNEAQLEKSRLLSDRFSAERPKGSFSTLEIQRTEQGDSAMYLCASSLRPGQKRNTEAFFGQGTRLTVV.

The chain carries TRBV6-1 and TRBJ2-1; no reliable D call. The V gene's germline CDR1 is MNHNS and CDR2 SASEGT. The CDR3 runs 12 residues. Trimming pared 6 bases from V and 9 bases from J, leaving 12 bases between. The CDR3 is CASRVPPGEQFF. The CDR3 bases are TGTGCCAGCAGAGTCCCTCCGGGTGAGCAGTTCTTC.

The rearrangement uses TRBV20-1 and TRBJ2-1; D may correspond to TRBD1 or TRBD2 (5 bases each). The CDR3 sequence is 11 residues long. Trimming took off 6 bases at V and 10 bases at J, with 13 bases between the two ends. Germline V gene data show CDR1 as DFQATT and CDR2 as SNEGSKA (reference sequence). The CDR3 region has the DNA TGCAGTGCCCAGGGACCCCCGGAGCAGTTCTTC. Translated: CSAQGPPEQFF.

The genes are TRBV9 and TRBJ2-7; D is unclear. This CDR3 region has 15 residues. Trimming removed 0 bases from V and 0 bases from J, with 10 bases in between. The germline V gene encodes CDR1 SGDLS and CDR2 YYNGEE. The CDR3 region has the DNA TGTGCCAGCAGCGTAGGTGTGGCTACCTCCTACGAGCAGTACTTC. It codes for CASSVGVATSYEQYF.

The chain links TRBV5-1 to TRBJ2-3, with D perhaps given as TRBD1 or TRBD2 (5 bases each). Between the trimmed V and J ends, which lost 6 bases and 0 bases, there was a span of 8 bases. From germline, CDR1 is SGHRS and CDR2 YFSETQ. The CDR3 spans 13 residues. The CDR3 sequence is CASTEGSTDTQYF. The CDR3 DNA reads as TGCGCCAGCACCGAGGGGAGCACAGATACGCAGTATTTT.

The rearrangement joins TRBV5-4 to TRBJ2-5; 11 bases fit TRBD2. CDR3 size: 16 residues. V gave up 0 bases and J gave up 0 bases; unmatched junction bases: 1. Germline V lookup: CDR1 SGHNT, CDR2 YYREEE (reference sequence). The CDR3: CASSLATSGNQETQYF. CDR3 DNA: TGTGCCAGCAGCTTGGCGACTAGCGGGAACCAAGAGACCCAGTACTTC.

The chain carries TRBV9 and TRBJ1-2; possibly TRBD1 for D (5 bases). Germline V CDR1 and CDR2: SGDLS, YYNGEE. V lost 3 bases to trimming and J lost 4 bases, with 25 bases between them. The CDR3 spans 18 residues. The CDR3 loop reads CASSGGRADNHPSYGYTF. The CDR3 nucleotides read TGTGCCAGCAGCGGGGGGAGGGCAGACAATCACCCCTCCTATGGCTACACCTTC.

For this clone: Other nucleotide sequences in the sample specify the same CDR3. The gene calls are TRBV5-4 and TRBJ2-1; D is ambiguous. The V gene lost 4 bases and the J gene lost 4 bases, with 9 bases spanning the gap. CDR1 is SGHNT, CDR2 YYREEE, per germline (reference sequence). The CDR3 extends over 13 amino acids. CDR3 residues: CASSGPSYNEQFF. CDR3 bases: TGTGCCAGCAGCGGACCCTCGTACAATGAGCAGTTCTTC. The variable domain in full, completed from reference TRBV5-4 and TRBJ2-1, reads ETGVTQSPTHLIKTRGQQVTLRCSSQSGHNTVSWYQQALGQGPQFIFQYYREEENGRGNFPPRFSGLQFPNYSSELNVNALELDDSALYLCASSGPSYNEQFFGPGTRLTVL.

CDR3 nucleotides: TGCGCCAGCAGGGTGACAGGGAGCTCCTACGAGCAGTACTTC. Translating gives CASRVTGSSYEQYF. The chain joins TRBV10-2 to TRBJ2-7; 7 positions match TRBD1. From germline, CDR1 is WSHSY and CDR2 SAAADI. The V segment lost 6 bases and the J segment 0 bases; nucleotides outside the gene matches: 5. The CDR3 has 14 amino acids.

The chain combines TRBV7-9 with TRBJ2-1; possible D gene TRBD2, 6 bases. The V end was cut by 1 base, the J end by 10 bases, with 11 bases between. The CDR3 has 13 residues. Germline CDR1 and CDR2: SEHNR and FQNEAQ (reference sequence). CDR3: CASSLDESGEQFF. CDR3 DNA sequence: TGTGCCAGCAGCTTAGACGAGAGCGGGGAGCAGTTCTTC.

This clone showed up just once. The chain has TRBV7-4 and TRBJ1-2, with 9 bases aligning to TRBD1. Unmatched junction bases numbered 8, after V lost 1 base and J lost 8 bases. The CDR3 is 15 residues long. Per germline, CDR1 SGHVT and CDR2 SQSDAQ. The DNA of the CDR3 is TGTGCCAGCAGCTTAGAGGGGGACAGGGCTCAAGGCTACACCTTC. Translating it yields CASSLEGDRAQGYTF.

This chain connects TRBV18 to TRBJ2-5; no firm D call. This CDR3 has 16 residues. Per the germline V gene, CDR1 is KGHSH and CDR2 is LQKENI. The V and J ends lost 6 bases and 1 base respectively, with 18 bases between them. The CDR3 bases are TGTGCCAGCTCCCCTCTGGCATTGAGTACCCAAGAGACCCAGTACTTC. Amino acids: CASSPLALSTQETQYF. Drawing the rest from reference TRBV18 and TRBJ2-5, the complete variable domain is NAGVMQNPRHLVRRRGQEARLRCSPMKGHSHVYWYRQLPEEGLKFMVYLQKENIIDESGMPKERFSAEFPKEGPSILRIQQVVRGDSAAYFCASSPLALSTQETQYFGPGTRLLVL.

The chain carries TRBV7-3 and TRBJ1-5, with no clear D. Germline CDR1 and CDR2: SGHTA and FQGTGA. V lost 5 bases to trimming and J lost 3 bases, with 5 bases between them. This CDR3 is built from 12 residues. DNA of the CDR3: TGTGCCAGCAGCCTACCCAATCAGCCCCAGCATTTT. Translated: CASSLPNQPQHF.

In the case of this clone: The same CDR3 arises from other DNA sequences in this sample as well. CDR3 coding DNA: TGTGCCAGCAGCGCGACTAGCGGGACGTACAATGAGCAGTTCTTC. This encodes CASSATSGTYNEQFF. The genes are TRBV9 and TRBJ2-1; 11 bases line up with TRBD2. The CDR3 sequence is 15 residues long. The germline CDR1 and CDR2 sequences are SGDLS and YYNGEE. The J segment lost 4 bases and the V segment lost 3 bases, leaving 3 bases of the junction unmatched.

The V gene is TRBV7-6, the J gene TRBJ2-5; a weak D match, TRBD2 (6 bases). The ends were cut back, 6 bases at V and 5 bases at J, with 19 bases in the middle. Per germline, CDR1 SGHVS and CDR2 FNYEAQ. This CDR3 comprises 15 residues. The CDR3 coding sequence is TGTGCCAGCAGTACTAGCTCGGGCCCACGGGAGACCCAGTACTTC. Protein: CASSTSSGPRETQYF.

This rearrangement joins TRBV5-1 to TRBJ1-1; TRBD1 might be the D (6 bases). The CDR3 is made up of 15 amino acids. Trimming took off 0 bases at V and 4 bases at J, with 13 bases between the two ends. Germline V gene sequence: CDR1 SGHRS, CDR2 YFSETQ. This CDR3 reads CASSLVPGASTEAFF. CDR3 DNA: TGCGCCAGCAGCTTGGTTCCGGGGGCCAGCACTGAAGCTTTCTTT. Complete variable domain (other parts from reference TRBV5-1 and TRBJ1-1): KAGVTQTPRYLIKTRGQQVTLSCSPISGHRSVSWYQQTPGQGLQFLFEYFSETQRNKGNFPGRFSGRQFSNSRSEMNVSTLELGDSALYLCASSLVPGASTEAFFGQGTRLTVV.